The 21 T cell receptor beta chains listed next were all sequenced from one sample in a study of cytomegalovirus exposure and HLA in healthy donors. Researchers ran the PCR with 60 Vbeta and 13 Jbeta primers. Assay: immunoSEQ multiplex PCR; the TCRdb copy retains only in-frame clones and omits some. The sample has about 160,000 clones; 60% to 80% are singletons. Sequencing was performed on PBMCs. These receptors came from a man younger than 35 in good health and CMV-seropositive.

This clone was counted only a few times. The chain couples TRBV19 to TRBJ2-3; TRBD2 agrees at 14 bases. The CDR3 contains 19 residues. The V gene's germline CDR1 is LNHDA and CDR2 SQIVND (reference sequence). Trimming cost V 5 bases and J 8 bases; bases outside gene matches: 18. The CDR3 DNA reads as TGTGCCAGTAGTTCGCCGGGACTAGCGGGAGCCCTTGGGGGGAGTACGCAGTATTTT. Translating gives CASSSPGLAGALGGSTQYF.

This clone was seen only once. CDR3 protein: CASSSRGLAGGATGELFF. The CDR3 DNA is TGCGCCAGCAGCTCGAGAGGACTAGCGGGAGGGGCTACCGGGGAGCTGTTTTTT. V and J are TRBV5-1 and TRBJ2-2; 15 nucleotides align to TRBD2. This CDR3 is 18 amino acids long. Germline assignment: CDR1 SGHRS and CDR2 YFSETQ. V lost 3 bases, J lost 5 bases, and 8 bases stayed unmatched.

This chain joins TRBV13 and TRBJ2-7, with D maybe TRBD2 (5 bases). V was clipped by 0 bases and J by 3 bases, with 6 bases between them. This CDR3 comprises 13 residues. Germline values: CDR1 PRHDT, CDR2 FYEKMQ (reference sequence). Here the CDR3 reads CASSLGRDYEQYF. The CDR3 DNA follows: TGTGCCAGCAGCTTAGGCCGGGACTACGAGCAGTACTTC.

The rearrangement uses TRBV2 and TRBJ1-6; possibly TRBD1 for D (5 bases). V was trimmed by 6 bases and J by 10 bases, leaving 13 bases between them. The CDR3 has 13 amino acids. The germline V gene has CDR1 SNHLY and CDR2 FYNNEI. CDR3 sequence: CASSPGRTSPLHF. The CDR3, as DNA: TGTGCCAGCAGCCCAGGGAGGACGTCACCCCTCCACTTT.

This chain links TRBV2 with TRBJ1-1, with 7 nucleotides matching TRBD1. The CDR3 contains 14 residues. The V segment lost 6 bases and the J segment 1 base; nucleotides outside the gene matches: 5. Germline V gene lookup returns CDR1 SNHLY and CDR2 FYNNEI. As DNA, the CDR3 is TGTGCCAGCAGGGGACAGACGAAGAACACTGAAGCTTTCTTT. Amino acid sequence: CASRGQTKNTEAFF.

There are a few counts of this clone. J is TRBJ2-5 and V is TRBV30, with a weak D call TRBD2 (5 bases). Germline V CDR1 and CDR2: GTSNPN, SVGIG (reference sequence). This CDR3 contains 15 residues. With 2 bases removed from V and 0 bases from J, the gap between germline ends came to 13 bases. The chain's CDR3 is CAWSTTLEYQETQYF. The CDR3 coding sequence is TGTGCCTGGAGTACCACACTAGAATACCAAGAGACCCAGTACTTC.

This clone qualifies as medium-sized. The chain links TRBV4-1 to TRBJ1-4; tentative D call: TRBD1 (6 bases). This CDR3 spans 16 amino acids. With 0 bases removed from V and 8 bases from J, the gap between germline ends came to 16 bases. Germline CDR1 reads MGHRA; CDR2 reads YSYEKL. The CDR3 DNA reads TGCGCCAGCAGCCAAGACGAGTTAAACAGGGAAGAAAAACTGTTTTTT. Its translation: CASSQDELNREEKLFF.

The CDR3 reads CAISIRGTGLHPGYTF. The DNA for the CDR3 is TGTGCCATCAGTATTAGGGGGACAGGGCTTCATCCTGGCTACACCTTC. The gene calls are TRBV10-3 and TRBJ1-2; TRBD1 aligns across 9 bases. V trimming: 5 bases; J trimming: 7 bases; junction bases outside the gene matches: 14. The germline V gene encodes CDR1 ENHRY and CDR2 SYGVKD. CDR3 length equals 16 residues.

The gene calls are TRBV6-5 and TRBJ1-1; 11 bases are a match to TRBD1. There are 13 residues in the CDR3. Germline V gives CDR1 MNHEY, CDR2 SVGAGI. V gave up 6 bases and J gave up 7 bases; unmatched junction bases: 4. The chain's CDR3 is CASRGQGAVEAFF. DNA for the CDR3: TGTGCCAGCAGAGGACAGGGGGCGGTTGAAGCTTTCTTT.

The V gene is TRBV7-6, the J gene TRBJ2-5; 10 bases fit TRBD2. Per germline, CDR1 SGHVS and CDR2 FNYEAQ. The V gene end was trimmed by 5 bases and the J gene end by 7 bases; junction bases not matched to a gene: 10. CDR3 size: 15 residues. CDR3 protein: CASSPSSGGPGTQYF. In DNA, the CDR3 is TGTGCCAGCAGCCCTTCTAGCGGGGGCCCGGGGACCCAGTACTTC. Drawing the rest from reference TRBV7-6 and TRBJ2-5, the complete variable domain is GAGVSQSPRYKVTKRGQDVALRCDPISGHVSLYWYRQALGQGPEFLTYFNYEAQQDKSGLPNDRFSAERPEGSISTLTIQRTEQRDSAMYRCASSPSSGGPGTQYFGPGTRLLVL.

The chain carries TRBV7-2 and TRBJ2-3; 9 bases fit TRBD2. Germline loops: CDR1 SGHTA, CDR2 FQGNSA. This CDR3 spans 15 amino acids. Germline trimming cut 5 bases from V and 1 base from J; bases unmatched to any gene: 4. CDR3 region: CASSPRLAGTDTQYF. CDR3 sequence (DNA): TGTGCCAGCAGCCCTCGACTAGCGGGCACAGATACGCAGTATTTT.

The gene calls are TRBV28 and TRBJ2-7; D gene unclear. V lost 7 bases and J 5 bases, leaving 18 bases between the germline ends. CDR1 and CDR2 (germline): MDHEN, SYDVKM. This CDR3 region has 14 residues. CDR3 nucleotides: TGTGCCAGCATAAGTCCGGGTCTAATACACGAGCAGTACTTC. Translation: CASISPGLIHEQYF.

The J gene is TRBJ1-3, the V gene TRBV5-4; TRBD1 is a possible D gene (6 bases). Trimming took 4 bases from V and 4 from J, leaving 15 bases between them. Germline CDR1 reads SGHNT; CDR2 reads YYREEE (reference sequence). CDR3 size: 15 residues. DNA of the CDR3: TGTGCCAGCAGCGGAGGCACAGGGAAGGGAAACACCATATATTTT. Translation: CASSGGTGKGNTIYF.

This clone was detected a few times. The gene calls are TRBV5-6 and TRBJ1-5; 10 positions agree with TRBD1. Trimming cost V 3 bases and J 5 bases; bases outside gene matches: 8. This CDR3 contains 16 residues. Germline V gene data show CDR1 as SGHDT and CDR2 as YYEEEE. The CDR3: CASSYRDRGAYQPQHF. In nucleotides, the CDR3 is TGTGCCAGCAGCTACCGGGACAGGGGCGCGTATCAGCCCCAGCATTTT.

This chain links TRBV4-1 with TRBJ1-2; D perhaps matches TRBD1 (6 bases). Between the trimmed V and J ends, which lost 1 base and 8 bases, there was a span of 11 bases. The CDR3 spans 13 residues. The germline V gene encodes CDR1 MGHRA and CDR2 YSYEKL. The CDR3 coding sequence is TGCGCCAGCAGCCAAGTCCGGGACACCGGCTACACCTTC. This encodes CASSQVRDTGYTF.

The gene calls are TRBV27 and TRBJ2-7; 9 bases agree with TRBD2. J gave up 6 bases and V 8 bases, and 8 bases lay outside the gene matches. Germline V CDR1 and CDR2: MNHEY, SMNVEV (reference sequence). The CDR3 has 13 residues. The CDR3: CASHKEAGGEQYF. In DNA form, the CDR3 reads TGTGCCAGCCATAAAGAAGCGGGAGGCGAGCAGTACTTC.

The chain couples TRBV14 to TRBJ2-1, with 7 bases aligning to TRBD2. The germline V gene has CDR1 SGHDN and CDR2 FVKESK. The CDR3 length is 15 residues. J gave up 3 bases and V 0 bases, and 2 bases lay outside the gene matches. This chain's CDR3 is CASSQDLADYNEQFF. CDR3 in DNA: TGTGCCAGCAGCCAAGACCTAGCGGACTACAATGAGCAGTTCTTC.

The V gene is TRBV13, the J gene TRBJ2-3; TRBD2 matches 7 bases. The CDR3 spans 17 residues. CDR1 is PRHDT, CDR2 FYEKMQ, per germline (reference sequence). V dropped 1 base and J dropped 0; count of bases not matched to a gene: 7. The CDR3 reads CASSLAVWGGSTDTQYF. DNA of the CDR3: TGTGCCAGCAGCTTAGCGGTGTGGGGGGGGAGCACAGATACGCAGTATTTT.

J is TRBJ2-7 and V is TRBV10-2; TRBD2 is a possible D gene (5 bases). Germline CDR1 is WSHSY and CDR2 is SAAADI. CDR3 length equals 12 residues. The germline V and J ends were trimmed by 4 bases and 2 bases, with 6 bases remaining between them. The chain's CDR3 is CASSGGPYEQYF. CDR3 in DNA: TGCGCCAGCAGTGGAGGGCCCTACGAGCAGTACTTC.

This rearrangement joins TRBV9 to TRBJ1-5; TRBD1 might be the D (5 bases). The germline gives CDR1 SGDLS, CDR2 YYNGEE. The V end was cut by 0 bases, the J end by 7 bases, with 8 bases between. This CDR3 comprises 13 residues. This CDR3 is CASSVGEGQPQHF. CDR3 DNA: TGTGCCAGCAGCGTAGGGGAGGGGCAGCCCCAGCATTTT.

The chain combines TRBV4-3 with TRBJ2-3; perhaps TRBD2 as D (6 bases). With 4 bases removed from V and 1 base from J, the gap between germline ends came to 18 bases. CDR3 size: 17 residues. The germline gives CDR1 LGHNA, CDR2 YSLEER. The CDR3 bases are TGCGCCAGCAGCCTGACCCCACCGGGGGTGGGCACAGATACGCAGTATTTT. It specifies CASSLTPPGVGTDTQYF.